The clone carrying this T cell receptor (beta chain) was detected many times. What it binds is not known. The ends lost 4 bases at V and 8 bases at J; junction bases unmatched: 9. This CDR3 region has 15 residues. The V gene's germline CDR1 is SGHRS and CDR2 YFSETQ. Extraction and reverse transcription of RNA yielded cDNA as the sequencing template. Assay used: immunoSEQ multiplex PCR; TCRdb lists only in-frame clones, some missing. Of over 95,000 clones detected, under 70% appear once; the ten largest clones hold 15% to 18%. The sample originates from a study of CD8+ T cells in alopecia areata. Notes on the study in general: Tissue-resident alphabeta T cells belonging to normal skin likewise get sequenced within scalp specimens.

Treatment denoted: oral pan-JAK inhibitor, 5-10 mg twice daily. The clonotype originates from a human donor with alopecia areata. The gene calls are TRBV5-1 and TRBJ1-4; 9 bases are shared with TRBD1. The source was CD8+ T cells sorted from blood, collected at week 4, from a patient treated with tofacitinib. The CDR3 DNA reads TGCGCCAGCAGCGCGCCGGGACAGGGACAGGAAAAACTGTTTTTT. Its protein is CASSAPGQGQEKLFF.